These 30 T cell receptor beta chains were sequenced from one sample in a study of blood T cell repertoires in COVID-19. Some clones are missing from TCRdb's copy, which holds only in-frame ones; the method was immunoSEQ multiplex PCR. The data contain 120,000 to 150,000 clones, about 82% of them seen just once; the ten biggest clones take up 2.5% to 3.5%. Sequencing was done on a sample of peripheral blood. The receptors shown here come from a man aged 50-60 years with acute or convalescent COVID-19.

The V gene is TRBV10-3, the J gene TRBJ2-3; D may be TRBD2 (7 bases). The CDR3 is made up of 13 amino acids. Germline V gene sequence: CDR1 ENHRY, CDR2 SYGVKD. Trimming took off 8 bases at V and 1 base at J, with 10 bases between the two ends. CDR3 nucleotide sequence: TGTGCCATCGGGGGGGCAGGCACAGATACGCAGTATTTT. Amino acids: CAIGGAGTDTQYF.

The genes are TRBV7-2 and TRBJ2-5; D uncertain. V dropped 0 bases and J dropped 1 base, with 9 bases sitting between them. In germline, CDR1 is SGHTA, CDR2 FQGNSA. The CDR3 runs to 15 residues. This chain's CDR3 is CASSLASGSQETQYF. The CDR3 DNA is TGTGCCAGCAGCTTAGCATCCGGTTCCCAAGAGACCCAGTACTTC.

The chain carries TRBV19 and TRBJ2-7; 9 nucleotides align to TRBD2. CDR3 size: 16 residues. The trim removed 3 bases at V and 4 bases at J, leaving 10 bases unmatched. The germline V gene encodes CDR1 LNHDA and CDR2 SQIVND (reference sequence). The DNA of the CDR3 is TGTGCCAGTAGTATCTCCCTAGCGGGAAATTTGTACGAGCAGTACTTC. This gives the protein CASSISLAGNLYEQYF.

CDR3 in amino acids: CASSTTSGGVGELFF. In DNA, the CDR3 is TGTGCCAGCAGCACGACTAGCGGGGGGGTCGGGGAGCTGTTTTTT. The chain employs TRBV5-4 and TRBJ2-2; 14 nucleotides line up with TRBD2. CDR1 is SGHNT, CDR2 YYREEE, per germline (reference sequence). V shed 4 bases and J 7 bases; nucleotides not matched to a gene: 3. The CDR3 contains 15 residues.

This chain connects TRBV6-5 to TRBJ1-2, with 8 bases identical to TRBD1. The CDR3 covers 13 residues. Germline-derived CDR1 and CDR2 are MNHEY and SVGAGI. V dropped 10 bases and J dropped 3; count of bases not matched to a gene: 7. The CDR3 nucleotides are TGTGCCACGTACAGGGGGTCCGACTATGGCTACACCTTC. It yields the protein CATYRGSDYGYTF.

This clone was detected only once. The chain has TRBV3-1 (or the pseudogene TRBV3-2) and TRBJ2-5; possibly TRBD2 for D (6 bases). Germline CDR1 reads LGHDT; CDR2 reads YNNKEL (reference sequence). Trimming stripped 1 base from V and 5 bases from J, with 14 bases between. This CDR3 comprises 15 residues. Written as DNA, the CDR3 is TGTGCCAGCAGCCAAGTTCCGGGAGAGTGGGAGACCCAGTACTTC. This encodes CASSQVPGEWETQYF.

V usage is TRBV10-3 and J usage is TRBJ1-5; 7 nucleotides align to TRBD1. Germline CDR1 ENHRY, CDR2 SYGVKD. The V gene end was trimmed by 7 bases and the J gene end by 6 bases; junction bases not matched to a gene: 6. The CDR3 runs to 13 residues. CDR3 coding DNA: TGTGCCATCATGGCAGGGGGAGGTCAGCCCCAGCATTTT. Residues: CAIMAGGGQPQHF.

CDR3 coding DNA: TGTGCCAGCAGCTTATCGGGACTAGCGGCCCATTTTGTCTACGAGCAGTACTTC. It encodes CASSLSGLAAHFVYEQYF. The genes are TRBV7-3 and TRBJ2-7; TRBD2 matches at 11 bases. Germline values: CDR1 SGHTA, CDR2 FQGTGA. The V segment lost 2 bases and the J segment 3 bases; nucleotides outside the gene matches: 12. This CDR3 contains 18 residues.

This clone was observed a single time. For the CDR3, the DNA is TGTGCCAGCAGCTTAGTTCTGGGCGGGGGCAATGAGCAGTTCTTC. Its translation is CASSLVLGGGNEQFF. The chain employs TRBV11-2 and TRBJ2-1; 7 positions agree with TRBD2. This CDR3 contains 15 residues. Germline-derived CDR1 and CDR2 are SGHAT and FQNNGV. V lost 1 base and J lost 6; bases outside the gene matches: 6.

The V gene is TRBV7-2, the J gene TRBJ2-2; a possible D gene is TRBD2 (5 bases). With 4 bases removed from V and 6 bases from J, the gap between germline ends came to 15 bases. The CDR3 runs to 15 residues. Germline CDR1 reads SGHTA; CDR2 reads FQGNSA. The CDR3 is CASSSTPRGSGELFF. DNA for the CDR3: TGTGCCAGCAGCTCGACCCCCCGGGGATCCGGGGAGCTGTTTTTT.

CDR3 protein: CASSGEGDRGRWTGELFF. CDR3 nucleotide sequence: TGTGCCAGCAGTGGAGAAGGGGACAGGGGAAGGTGGACCGGGGAGCTGTTTTTT. This rearrangement joins TRBV6-1 to TRBJ2-2, with 10 positions matching TRBD1. CDR3 size: 18 residues. Germline lookup yields CDR1 MNHNS and CDR2 SASEGT. V lost 4 bases and J lost 5; bases outside the gene matches: 13.

This clone was found a few times. The chain couples TRBV6-1 to TRBJ1-2, with 9 bases matching TRBD1. Losses at the gene ends were 2 bases for V and 4 bases for J; bases not matched to a gene: 8. The CDR3 extends over 16 amino acids. CDR1 and CDR2 from the germline V gene are MNHNS and SASEGT. CDR3 in DNA: TGTGCCAGCAGTGAAATGGGGGACAGGGCCGGCTATGGCTACACCTTC. As protein: CASSEMGDRAGYGYTF.

CDR3 loop: CASSQEGLAGYNEQFF. CDR3 DNA: TGTGCCAGCAGCCAAGAAGGGCTAGCGGGTTACAATGAGCAGTTCTTC. This chain uses TRBV4-2 with TRBJ2-1; 8 bases align to TRBD2. The junction had 5 bases not matched to a gene; V was cut back by 0 bases and J by 4 bases. The CDR3 sequence is 16 residues long. In germline, CDR1 is LGHNA, CDR2 YNFKEQ.

This chain links TRBV5-6 with TRBJ2-7; 12 bases line up with TRBD1. J gave up 5 bases and V 1 base, and 4 bases lay outside the gene matches. Germline V gene data show CDR1 as SGHDT and CDR2 as YYEEEE. The CDR3 runs to 15 residues. CDR3 in amino acids: CASSLPGTGGHEQYF. The DNA of the CDR3 is TGTGCCAGCAGCTTGCCTGGGACAGGGGGCCACGAGCAGTACTTC.

This clone was seen just once. J is TRBJ2-5 and V is TRBV6-5; 9 bases map to TRBD2. The germline gives CDR1 MNHEY, CDR2 SVGAGI. The V segment lost 10 bases and the J segment 3 bases; nucleotides outside the gene matches: 3. The CDR3 is 12 amino acids. CDR3 sequence: CATGGGEETQYF. The CDR3 DNA reads TGTGCCACCGGCGGGGGGGAAGAGACCCAGTACTTC.

In regard to this clone: One junction end does not reproduce the germline sequence, and a read error may be involved. This chain connects TRBV2 to TRBJ2-7; D is perhaps TRBD2 (6 bases). CDR1 is SNHLY, CDR2 FYNNEI, per germline. The CDR3 spans 13 residues. The DNA of the CDR3 is TGTGCCAGCAGTGAAGCGGAGGGCCCCGAGCTGTACTTC. Amino acids: CASSEAEGPELYF.

The gene calls are TRBV3-1 (or the pseudogene TRBV3-2) and TRBJ2-7; D ambiguous. Trimming took 1 base from V and 6 from J, leaving 7 bases between them. Germline lookup yields CDR1 LGHDT and CDR2 YNNKEL (reference sequence). The CDR3 spans 12 residues. CDR3 loop: CASSQVTGEQYF. CDR3 coding DNA: TGTGCCAGCAGCCAAGTTACGGGCGAGCAGTACTTC.

The gene calls are TRBV2 and TRBJ1-1; TRBD1 matches at 7 bases. Losses at the gene ends were 5 bases for V and 4 bases for J; bases not matched to a gene: 4. CDR1 and CDR2 from the germline V gene are SNHLY and FYNNEI. This CDR3 region has 13 residues. Written as DNA, the CDR3 is TGTGCCAGCAGTTTGCCAGGGGGCACTGAAGCTTTCTTT. It is translated as CASSLPGGTEAFF.

This clone turned up a few times. The rearrangement links TRBV5-8 to TRBJ1-6, with TRBD1 matching 7 bases. Germline trimming cut 2 bases from V and 2 bases from J; bases unmatched to any gene: 7. This CDR3 has 17 amino acids. In germline, CDR1 is SGHTS, CDR2 YDEGEE. The CDR3 bases are TGTGCCAGCAGCTTATTCGCGACAGGGACCTATAATTCACCCCTCCACTTT. Protein sequence: CASSLFATGTYNSPLHF. Supplemented by reference TRBV5-8 and TRBJ1-6, the full variable domain reads EAGVTQSPTHLIKTRGQQATLRCSPISGHTSVYWYQQALGLGLQFLLWYDEGEERNRGNFPPRFSGRQFPNYSSELNVNALELEDSALYLCASSLFATGTYNSPLHFGNGTRLTVT.

The chain uses TRBV19 and TRBJ2-3; D remains unclear. The CDR3 is made up of 15 amino acids. Germline CDR1 is LNHDA and CDR2 is SQIVND (reference sequence). V was shortened by 4 bases and J by 0 bases, with 11 bases between the two germline ends. The CDR3 coding sequence is TGTGCCAGTAGTACCCCGAGAGCAAGCACAGATACGCAGTATTTT. This gives the protein CASSTPRASTDTQYF.

This clone was observed a few times. This chain uses TRBV6-5 with TRBJ1-5, with D perhaps TRBD1 (5 bases). V shed 5 bases and J shed 0 bases, with 11 bases lying between them. The CDR3 has 15 amino acids. Germline values: CDR1 MNHEY, CDR2 SVGAGI. CDR3 DNA: TGTGCCAGCAGTAGGGGCCAGTATAGCAATCAGCCCCAGCATTTT. The encoded protein is CASSRGQYSNQPQHF.

This chain joins TRBV6-5 and TRBJ1-2; 7 bases line up with TRBD1. The CDR3 totals 15 residues. Germline-derived CDR1 and CDR2 are MNHEY and SVGAGI. The V and J ends lost 0 bases and 5 bases, in that order; junction bases with no gene match: 6. CDR3 nucleotides: TGTGCCAGCAGTTACTCGAAGGGGACAGCATATGGCTACACCTTC. Translation: CASSYSKGTAYGYTF.

This chain connects TRBV13 to TRBJ2-7, with D maybe TRBD2 (5 bases). The germline CDR1 and CDR2 sequences are PRHDT and FYEKMQ (reference sequence). The CDR3 sequence is 13 residues long. V shed 5 bases and J shed 3 bases, with 11 bases lying between them. The CDR3 spells CASSHGRHYEQYF. CDR3 nucleotides: TGTGCCAGCAGCCATGGGAGACACTACGAGCAGTACTTC. The whole variable domain, filled in from reference TRBV13 and TRBJ2-7, reads AAGVIQSPRHLIKEKRETATLKCYPIPRHDTVYWYQQGPGQDPQFLISFYEKMQSDKGSIPDRFSAQQFSDYHSELNMSSLELGDSALYFCASSHGRHYEQYFGPGTRLTVT.

The chain joins TRBV15 to TRBJ1-6; D is possibly TRBD1 (5 bases). The V and J ends lost 8 bases and 4 bases respectively, with 9 bases between them. Per germline, CDR1 LNHNV and CDR2 YYDKDF (reference sequence). The CDR3 spans 13 residues. The CDR3 spells CATYAGYNSPLHF. The CDR3 DNA is TGTGCCACCTACGCAGGGTATAATTCACCCCTCCACTTT.

CDR3 protein: CAMTIGTSQETQYF. The CDR3 DNA is TGTGCCATGACAATAGGGACAAGTCAAGAGACCCAGTACTTC. The chain combines TRBV2 with TRBJ2-5; D possibly corresponds to TRBD1 (6 bases). V lost 10 bases, J lost 2 bases, and 17 bases lay in between. CDR1 and CDR2 from the germline V gene are SNHLY and FYNNEI. This CDR3 region has 14 residues.

CDR3 region: CASSLWQGGRNSPLHF. The DNA of the CDR3 is TGTGCCAGCTCACTTTGGCAGGGAGGAAGAAATTCACCCCTCCACTTT. This chain links TRBV18 with TRBJ1-6, with TRBD1 as a possible D gene (5 bases). Germline lookup yields CDR1 KGHSH and CDR2 LQKENI. CDR3 size: 16 residues. Trimming took off 4 bases at V and 7 bases at J, with 17 bases between the two ends.

In its sample, this clone was seen a few times. The chain has TRBV28 and TRBJ1-5; possible D gene TRBD1, 6 bases. The germline V and J ends were trimmed by 5 bases and 6 bases, with 14 bases remaining between them. The CDR3 runs to 14 residues. CDR1 is MDHEN, CDR2 SYDVKM, per germline. The CDR3 nucleotides read TGTGCCAGCAGTCCGACAGGAGAAGGTCAGCCCCAGCATTTT. Residues: CASSPTGEGQPQHF.

This chain joins TRBV2 and TRBJ1-2; 7 nucleotides line up with TRBD1. Germline V CDR1 and CDR2: SNHLY, FYNNEI. The CDR3 length is 12 residues. Unmatched junction bases numbered 5, after V lost 5 bases and J lost 8 bases. CDR3 residues: CASSTGEGGYTF. The CDR3 nucleotides are TGTGCCAGCAGTACAGGGGAAGGCGGCTACACCTTC.

The chain joins TRBV7-8 to TRBJ1-2; D remains unclear. Trimming left V 1 base short and J 4 bases short, with 13 bases between. Per germline, CDR1 SGHVS and CDR2 FQNEAQ. The CDR3 covers 15 residues. The CDR3 sequence: CASSLDTGWVYGYTF. The CDR3 bases are TGTGCCAGCAGCTTAGATACGGGGTGGGTCTATGGCTACACCTTC. The whole variable domain, remainder taken from reference TRBV7-8 and TRBJ1-2, is GAGVSQSPRYKVAKRGQDVALRCDPISGHVSLFWYQQALGQGPEFLTYFQNEAQLDKSGLPSDRFFAERPEGSVSTLKIQRTQQEDSAVYLCASSLDTGWVYGYTFGSGTRLTVV.

The CDR3 reads CASSLGGDEKLFF. CDR3 bases: TGTGCCAGCAGTTTGGGGGGAGATGAAAAACTGTTTTTT. The gene calls are TRBV6-5 and TRBJ1-4, with a possible D match to TRBD1 (5 bases). V gave up 4 bases and J gave up 6 bases, with 9 bases separating them. Per the germline V gene, CDR1 is MNHEY and CDR2 is SVGAGI. The CDR3 is 13 residues long.